Listed below are T cell receptor beta chains from one sample, sequenced in a study of breast tumors, draining lymph nodes, adjacent tissues. TCRdb ran MiXCR on the multiplex PCR reads and lists one entry per CDR3 protein. This sample has some 14,000 distinct CDR3 sequences, with around 57% found just once. Material: tumor-adjacent breast tissue. The receptors were gathered from a female donor with breast cancer. Some clones in this sample may be carry-over from other donors' samples. CDR3s include the opening cysteine and the closing phenylalanine or tryptophan. D genes are given only for firm matches. Expanded clones are given a class, and other clones once, few, many or no size at all.

D gene: -
clone size: -
J gene: TRBJ2-7
V gene: TRBV7-9
CDR3 protein: CASSLAGGYDEQYF
CDR3 DNA: TGTGCCAGCAGCTTAGCAGGGGGGTACGACGAGCAGTACTTC

D gene: TRBD1
clone size: -
J gene: TRBJ1-6
V gene: TRBV9
CDR3 protein: CASSPQGASYNSPLHF
CDR3 DNA: TGTGCCAGCAGCCCCCAGGGGGCATCCTATAATTCACCCCTCCACTTT

D gene: -
clone size: -
J gene: TRBJ2-2
V gene: TRBV5-6
CDR3 protein: CASSLGRELTGELFF
CDR3 DNA: TGCGCCAGCAGCTTGGGACGGGAGCTCACCGGGGAGCTGTTTTTT

D gene: TRBD2
clone size: medium-sized
J gene: TRBJ2-7
V gene: TRBV19
CDR3 protein: CASSFQFSGPAYEQYF
CDR3 DNA: TGTGCCAGTAGTTTCCAATTTAGCGGGCCAGCCTACGAGCAGTACTTC

D gene: -
clone size: many
J gene: TRBJ2-3
V gene: TRBV6-5
CDR3 protein: CASSYSRSTDTQYF
CDR3 DNA: TGTGCCAGCAGTTACTCTAGGTCCACAGATACGCAGTATTTT

D gene: -
clone size: -
J gene: TRBJ1-4
V gene: TRBV12-3/TRBV12-4
CDR3 protein: CASSLGGEKLFF
CDR3 DNA: TGTGCCAGCAGTTTAGGGGGGGAAAAACTGTTTTTT

D gene: -
clone size: -
J gene: TRBJ2-5
V gene: TRBV15
CDR3 protein: CATSPQGGGQETQYF
CDR3 DNA: TGTGCCACCAGTCCTCAGGGCGGAGGGCAAGAGACCCAGTACTTC

D gene: TRBD2
clone size: -
J gene: TRBJ2-3
V gene: TRBV29-1
CDR3 protein: CSVPGVAGAVTDTQYF
CDR3 DNA: TGCAGCGTTCCCGGGGTAGCGGGGGCGGTCACAGATACGCAGTATTTT

D gene: -
clone size: -
J gene: TRBJ1-6
V gene: TRBV9
CDR3 protein: CASSSHDTGNSPLHF
CDR3 DNA: TGTGCCAGCAGTAGCCACGACACGGGTAATTCACCCCTCCACTTT

D gene: -
clone size: once
J gene: TRBJ1-2
V gene: TRBV6-6
CDR3 protein: CASTDRLLGVGIYGYTF
CDR3 DNA: TGTGCCAGCACCGACCGCCTATTAGGGGTGGGGATCTATGGCTACACCTTC

D gene: -
clone size: many
J gene: TRBJ1-4
V gene: TRBV19
CDR3 protein: CASSIASRDGKLFF
CDR3 DNA: TGTGCCAGTAGTATAGCCAGCAGGGATGGAAAACTGTTTTTT

D gene: -
clone size: medium-sized
J gene: TRBJ2-2
V gene: TRBV7-7
CDR3 protein: CASSLSRVTGELFF
CDR3 DNA: TGTGCTAGCAGCTTATCGAGAGTCACCGGGGAGCTGTTTTTT

D gene: -
clone size: few
J gene: TRBJ2-4
V gene: TRBV3-1
CDR3 protein: CASSQETGPLAKNIQYF
CDR3 DNA: TGTGCCAGCAGCCAAGAGACGGGCCCACTAGCCAAAAACATTCAGTACTTC

D gene: TRBD2
clone size: -
J gene: TRBJ2-1
V gene: TRBV10-3
CDR3 protein: CAIKPGLAGASSYNEQFF
CDR3 DNA: TGTGCCATCAAACCGGGACTAGCGGGGGCAAGCTCCTACAATGAGCAGTTCTTC

D gene: TRBD2
clone size: many
J gene: TRBJ2-5
V gene: TRBV11-3
CDR3 protein: CASSLAVGAGAGETQYF
CDR3 DNA: TGTGCCAGCAGCTTAGCCGTCGGAGCGGGAGCGGGGGAGACCCAGTACTTC

D gene: -
clone size: -
J gene: TRBJ2-7
V gene: TRBV7-8
CDR3 protein: CASSQGGGMSHEQYF
CDR3 DNA: TGTGCCAGCAGCCAAGGGGGGGGGATGTCCCACGAGCAGTACTTC

D gene: -
clone size: -
J gene: TRBJ1-2
V gene: TRBV20-1
CDR3 protein: CSAREGNIYGYTF
CDR3 DNA: TGCAGTGCTAGGGAGGGGAACATCTATGGCTACACCTTC

D gene: -
clone size: -
J gene: TRBJ2-7
V gene: TRBV11-1
CDR3 protein: CASSIGPALGAYEQYF
CDR3 DNA: TGTGCCAGCAGCATAGGACCAGCGCTCGGCGCCTACGAGCAGTACTTC

D gene: -
clone size: medium-sized
J gene: TRBJ2-5
V gene: TRBV20-1
CDR3 protein: CSARDLRGNAQETQYF
CDR3 DNA: TGCAGTGCTAGAGATCTCAGAGGGAACGCTCAAGAGACCCAGTACTTC

D gene: TRBD1
clone size: once
J gene: TRBJ2-7
V gene: TRBV9
CDR3 protein: CASSVGQGARSSYEQYF
CDR3 DNA: TGTGCCAGCAGCGTGGGACAGGGGGCCCGAAGCTCCTACGAGCAGTACTTC

D gene: -
clone size: -
J gene: TRBJ1-2
V gene: TRBV29-1
CDR3 protein: CSVKKQGLFGYTF
CDR3 DNA: TGCAGCGTGAAGAAACAGGGTCTCTTTGGCTACACCTTC

D gene: TRBD1
clone size: many
J gene: TRBJ1-2
V gene: TRBV9
CDR3 protein: CASSVGGQGASGYTF
CDR3 DNA: TGTGCCAGCAGCGTCGGAGGACAGGGGGCCTCTGGCTACACCTTC

D gene: -
clone size: -
J gene: TRBJ1-2
V gene: TRBV29-1
CDR3 protein: CSVDEGNYGYTF
CDR3 DNA: TGCAGCGTTGACGAGGGGAACTATGGCTACACCTTC

D gene: -
clone size: -
J gene: TRBJ1-2
V gene: TRBV7-6
CDR3 protein: CASSPGSNYGYTF
CDR3 DNA: TGTGCCAGCAGCCCTGGGTCTAACTATGGCTACACCTTC

D gene: -
clone size: many
J gene: TRBJ2-5
V gene: TRBV5-4
CDR3 protein: CASSFAQGPGLDQYF
CDR3 DNA: TGTGCCAGCAGCTTCGCCCAGGGGCCCGGATTGGACCAGTACTTC

D gene: -
clone size: -
J gene: TRBJ1-2
V gene: TRBV9
CDR3 protein: CASSVATGRYGYTF
CDR3 DNA: TGTGCCAGCAGCGTAGCTACAGGGCGGTATGGCTACACCTTC

D gene: -
clone size: -
J gene: TRBJ1-4
V gene: TRBV2
CDR3 protein: CASSERRPGPGLFF
CDR3 DNA: TGTGCCAGCAGTGAACGCCGGCCGGGACCAGGGCTTTTTTTT

D gene: -
clone size: many
J gene: TRBJ1-2
V gene: TRBV10-3
CDR3 protein: CAISDSLGGYTF
CDR3 DNA: TGTGCCATCAGTGATTCCCTGGGGGGCTACACCTTC

D gene: -
clone size: -
J gene: TRBJ2-2
V gene: TRBV2
CDR3 protein: CASSDTGELFF
CDR3 DNA: TGTGCCAGCAGTGACACCGGGGAGCTGTTTTTT

D gene: -
clone size: -
J gene: TRBJ2-6
V gene: TRBV10-3
CDR3 protein: CAISESGSGANVLTF
CDR3 DNA: TGTGCCATCAGTGAGTCAGGCTCTGGGGCCAACGTCCTGACTTTC